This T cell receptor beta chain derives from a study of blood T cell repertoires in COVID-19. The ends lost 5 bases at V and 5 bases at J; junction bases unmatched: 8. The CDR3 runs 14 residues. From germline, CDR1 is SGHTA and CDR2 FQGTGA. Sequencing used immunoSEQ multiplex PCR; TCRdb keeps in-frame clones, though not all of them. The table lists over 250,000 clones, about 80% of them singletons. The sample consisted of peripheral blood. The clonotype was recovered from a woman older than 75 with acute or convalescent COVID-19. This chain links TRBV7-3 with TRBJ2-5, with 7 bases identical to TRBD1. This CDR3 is CASSPNRGAETQYF. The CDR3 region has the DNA TGTGCCAGCAGCCCCAACAGGGGCGCGGAGACCCAGTACTTC.